Listed here are 32 T cell receptor beta chains from one sample, sequenced in a study of OX40 agonist ivuxolimab in advanced cancers. The library was made by the immunoSEQ multiplex PCR assay. TCRdb re-hosts the immuneACCESS table, in-frame sequences only. Its copies lack some clones; in the studies checked, an unresolved V gene accounts for under half of them, and the cause for the rest is not known. For this sample there are some 100,000 clones; 85% to 90% appear just once. The ten largest clones take up around 2% of the sample. The source was CD4+ or CD8+ T cells sorted from blood, collected in a trial of the OX40 agonist ivuxolimab. Every receptor here comes from an adult with an advanced solid tumor such as melanoma, head and neck, liver or kidney cancer.

This chain links TRBV18 with TRBJ2-3; D remains ambiguous. Per the germline V gene, CDR1 is KGHSH and CDR2 is LQKENI. The CDR3 contains 13 residues. Trimming pared 2 bases from V and 6 bases from J, leaving 9 bases between. The CDR3 here is CASSPGSGDTQYF. The CDR3 DNA reads TGTGCCAGCTCACCAGGTTCCGGGGATACGCAGTATTTT. The whole variable domain, filled in from reference TRBV18 and TRBJ2-3, reads NAGVMQNPRHLVRRRGQEARLRCSPMKGHSHVYWYRQLPEEGLKFMVYLQKENIIDESGMPKERFSAEFPKEGPSILRIQQVVRGDSAAYFCASSPGSGDTQYFGPGTRLTVL.

The chain recombines TRBV27 with TRBJ1-2; TRBD1 aligns across 9 bases. V gave up 5 bases and J gave up 4 bases; unmatched junction bases: 8. Germline CDR1 reads MNHEY; CDR2 reads SMNVEV (reference sequence). The CDR3 contains 15 residues. For the CDR3, the DNA is TGTGCCAGCAGTCCTCGGACAGGGGCTTTCTATGGCTACACCTTC. This sequence encodes CASSPRTGAFYGYTF.

This clone was picked up a small number of times. This chain uses TRBV6-6 with TRBJ2-7; 10 bases agree with TRBD2. Trimming took 6 bases from V and 4 from J; bases not matched to a gene: 12. Germline V gives CDR1 MNHNY, CDR2 SVGAGI (reference sequence). The CDR3 runs 16 residues. The CDR3, as DNA: TGTGCCAGCAGCACCCAGAGCGGGAGGGCTATATACGAGCAGTACTTC. Amino acids: CASSTQSGRAIYEQYF.

This clone was counted once. The chain is built from TRBV28 and TRBJ1-2; possible D gene TRBD1, 6 bases. V gave up 4 bases and J gave up 4 bases, with 16 bases separating them. This CDR3 region has 15 residues. Looked up from germline, CDR1 is MDHEN and CDR2 is SYDVKM. CDR3 in DNA: TGTGCCAGCAGTTCCTTGGGGGGCGCGATCTATGGCTACACCTTC. Its protein product is CASSSLGGAIYGYTF.

The chain links TRBV2 to TRBJ2-1, with TRBD2 matching 9 bases. Per germline, CDR1 SNHLY and CDR2 FYNNEI. The CDR3 covers 15 residues. V was pared by 3 bases and J by 4 bases, with 4 bases of the junction left unmatched. The CDR3 loop reads CASSDRAGGYNEQFF. CDR3 bases: TGTGCCAGCAGTGATAGGGCGGGAGGGTACAATGAGCAGTTCTTC.

V and J are TRBV7-9 and TRBJ2-5; 9 nucleotides match TRBD2. Germline V gene data show CDR1 as SEHNR and CDR2 as FQNEAQ (reference sequence). Trimming cost V 4 bases and J 5 bases; bases outside gene matches: 14. This CDR3 has 17 residues. CDR3 in DNA: TGTGCCAGCAGCTCAAGTCGTGGGGTAGCGGGAGTGGAGACCCAGTACTTC. Protein product: CASSSSRGVAGVETQYF.

V usage is TRBV27 and J usage is TRBJ2-7; 9 bases are a match to TRBD2. Germline trimming cut 2 bases from V and 2 bases from J; bases unmatched to any gene: 4. Germline-derived CDR1 and CDR2 are MNHEY and SMNVEV (reference sequence). The CDR3 runs 15 residues. DNA for the CDR3: TGTGCCAGCAGTTTAGGCGCGGGAGGGCCCTACGAGCAGTACTTC. This sequence encodes CASSLGAGGPYEQYF.

The table lists this clone with a few counts. Other nucleotide sequences in the sample specify the same CDR3. J is TRBJ2-1 and V is TRBV19, with a tentative D call TRBD1 (6 bases). V was cut by 7 bases and J by 4 bases, with 14 bases left in between. The CDR3 length is 14 residues. Germline-derived CDR1 and CDR2 are LNHDA and SQIVND (reference sequence). The CDR3 protein is CASNQGLIYNEQFF. The CDR3 DNA follows: TGTGCCAGTAATCAGGGGCTGATATACAATGAGCAGTTCTTC.

This rearrangement joins TRBV4-1 to TRBJ2-1; TRBD1 might be the D (5 bases). The CDR3 spans 17 residues. CDR1 MGHRA and CDR2 YSYEKL come from the germline V gene. V shed 0 bases and J shed 5 bases, with 17 bases lying between them. CDR3 protein: CASSQDRWGNINNEQFF. The CDR3 nucleotides read TGCGCCAGCAGCCAAGATCGATGGGGCAACATAAACAATGAGCAGTTCTTC.

The chain couples TRBV2 to TRBJ1-4, with D possibly being TRBD1 (5 bases). The V and J ends lost 7 bases and 5 bases respectively, with 11 bases between them. Germline-derived CDR1 and CDR2 are SNHLY and FYNNEI. This CDR3 has 13 residues. The CDR3 is CASTQVKNEKLFF. The CDR3 coding sequence is TGTGCCAGCACACAGGTCAAGAATGAAAAACTGTTTTTT.

This chain joins TRBV28 and TRBJ2-1; 9 bases are shared with TRBD2. CDR1 is MDHEN and CDR2 is SYDVKM in the germline V gene. The ends lost 2 bases at V and 4 bases at J; junction bases unmatched: 3. The CDR3 spans 15 residues. The CDR3 here is CASSLPAGGYNEQFF. DNA of the CDR3: TGTGCCAGCAGTTTACCAGCGGGAGGTTACAATGAGCAGTTCTTC.

The V gene is TRBV29-1, the J gene TRBJ2-3; 9 nucleotides agree with TRBD2. The germline V gene encodes CDR1 SQVTM and CDR2 ANQGSEA. Trimming took 6 bases from V and 8 from J; bases not matched to a gene: 9. This CDR3 is built from 13 residues. The CDR3: CSVGTSRGATQYF. The CDR3 coding sequence is TGCAGCGTCGGGACTAGCAGAGGCGCTACGCAGTATTTT.

The gene calls are TRBV18 and TRBJ2-3, with D perhaps given as TRBD1 or TRBD2 (5 bases each). V lost 3 bases and J lost 0, with 7 bases in between. Germline V gives CDR1 KGHSH, CDR2 LQKENI. The CDR3 runs 14 residues. The CDR3 region is CASSPGVSTDTQYF. For the CDR3, the DNA is TGTGCCAGCTCACCGGGGGTTAGCACAGATACGCAGTATTTT.

This clone was seen more than once but under ten times. The chain combines TRBV5-1 with TRBJ2-1; D gene ambiguous. The germline gives CDR1 SGHRS, CDR2 YFSETQ. Trimming took 4 bases from V and 2 from J, leaving 10 bases between them. The CDR3 has 14 amino acids. The CDR3 is CASSRSTTYNEQFF. DNA of the CDR3: TGCGCCAGCAGCCGAAGTACAACCTACAATGAGCAGTTCTTC.

The rearrangement uses TRBV9 and TRBJ2-3, with 9 positions matching TRBD2. In germline, CDR1 is SGDLS, CDR2 YYNGEE. Germline trimming cut 0 bases from V and 2 bases from J; bases unmatched to any gene: 4. The CDR3 runs 16 residues. CDR3 nucleotides: TGTGCCAGCAGCGTAGAGACTAGCGGAGACACAGATACGCAGTATTTT. It codes for CASSVETSGDTDTQYF.

This sequence joins TRBV7-9 and TRBJ1-2; D remains unclear. Germline lookup yields CDR1 SEHNR and CDR2 FQNEAQ (reference sequence). The CDR3 sequence is 13 residues long. V lost 5 bases and J lost 6, with 13 bases in between. The CDR3 DNA sequence: TGTGCCAGCAGCCTAGACGGGTCGGATGGCTACACCTTC. Its protein is CASSLDGSDGYTF.

This clone appeared once. Other DNA variants within this sample encode the same CDR3. Written as DNA, the CDR3 is TGTGCCAGCAGTTTAAGTAGTAGTACAGATACGCAGTATTTT. This gives the protein CASSLSSSTDTQYF. The chain carries TRBV27 and TRBJ2-3; no clear D. The CDR3 has 14 residues. Germline CDR1 and CDR2: MNHEY and SMNVEV (reference sequence). The V end was cut by 2 bases, the J end by 3 bases, with 9 bases between.

V is TRBV5-1 and J is TRBJ2-5, with D tentatively TRBD1 or TRBD2 (5 bases each). The V gene's germline CDR1 is SGHRS and CDR2 YFSETQ. CDR3 length: 13 amino acids. Deletions cut 0 bases from V and 5 bases from J, with 8 bases between. CDR3 sequence: CASSLEGDETQYF. As DNA, the CDR3 is TGCGCCAGCAGCTTGGAAGGGGACGAGACCCAGTACTTC.

V usage is TRBV10-2 and J usage is TRBJ2-2; 12 bases line up with TRBD2. Per the germline V gene, CDR1 is WSHSY and CDR2 is SAAADI. The CDR3 contains 15 residues. The trim removed 7 bases at V and 7 bases at J, leaving 7 bases unmatched. CDR3 region: CASNRLAGADGELFF. CDR3 in DNA: TGCGCCAGCAACCGACTAGCGGGAGCGGACGGGGAGCTGTTTTTT.

J is TRBJ2-5 and V is TRBV19, with 10 bases identical to TRBD1. Germline V gives CDR1 LNHDA, CDR2 SQIVND (reference sequence). This CDR3 comprises 14 residues. The V gene end was trimmed by 5 bases and the J gene end by 4 bases; junction bases not matched to a gene: 4. This CDR3 is CASSRGQGPETQYF. The CDR3 bases are TGTGCCAGTAGTCGGGGACAGGGGCCAGAGACCCAGTACTTC.

This clone was seen more than once but under ten times. This rearrangement joins TRBV7-8 to TRBJ2-7, with no clear D. V was cut by 1 base and J by 3 bases, with 13 bases left in between. The CDR3 contains 15 residues. Germline CDR1 reads SGHVS; CDR2 reads FQNEAQ. The DNA for the CDR3 is TGTGCCAGCAGCTTAGGATCACCCCCCAGCTACGAGCAGTACTTC. As protein: CASSLGSPPSYEQYF.

The gene calls are TRBV4-2 and TRBJ2-2; D gene unclear. Germline values: CDR1 LGHNA, CDR2 YNFKEQ. This CDR3 has 13 residues. V was clipped by 4 bases and J by 7 bases, with 10 bases between them. Here the CDR3 DNA reads TGTGCCAGCAGCCTAGACCACGGCGGGGAGCTGTTTTTT. It translates to CASSLDHGGELFF.

CDR3 sequence reads: CASGIQGAGPSYNEQFF. The CDR3 DNA sequence: TGTGCCAGCGGAATACAAGGAGCAGGTCCCTCCTACAATGAGCAGTTCTTC. This sequence joins TRBV7-2 and TRBJ2-1; D gene ambiguous. V was cut by 8 bases and J by 0 bases, with 20 bases left in between. The CDR3 extends over 17 amino acids. CDR1 is SGHTA, CDR2 FQGNSA, per germline.

The chain has TRBV5-8 and TRBJ1-3; D is unclear. The CDR3 sequence is 14 residues long. CDR1 is SGHTS and CDR2 is YDEGEE in the germline V gene. V gave up 4 bases and J gave up 3 bases, with 11 bases separating them. The CDR3 DNA is TGTGCCAGCAGCCGGTTAGTTGGTGGAAACACCATATATTTT. Protein sequence: CASSRLVGGNTIYF.

V usage is TRBV30 and J usage is TRBJ2-3; 11 bases agree with TRBD2. Germline assignment: CDR1 GTSNPN and CDR2 SVGIG (reference sequence). The CDR3 runs to 13 residues. V shed 3 bases and J 5 bases; nucleotides not matched to a gene: 1. CDR3 nucleotides: TGTGCCTGGAGGACTAGCGGGATAGATACGCAGTATTTT. It encodes CAWRTSGIDTQYF.

The chain is built from TRBV5-1 and TRBJ2-7; 8 bases fit TRBD1. With 0 bases clipped from V and 3 bases from J, the junction kept 5 bases outside the gene matches. The CDR3 is 15 residues long. Germline assignment: CDR1 SGHRS and CDR2 YFSETQ. CDR3 residues: CASSLDAGGFYEQYF. The CDR3 bases are TGCGCCAGCAGCTTGGACGCAGGGGGCTTCTACGAGCAGTACTTC.

This sequence joins TRBV29-1 and TRBJ1-2, with 8 bases matching TRBD1. There are 16 residues in the CDR3. Trimming removed 6 bases from V and 4 bases from J; junction bases left unmatched: 16. Germline V lookup: CDR1 SQVTM, CDR2 ANQGSEA. The CDR3 is CSVFLVVQGVGYGYTF. The CDR3 DNA reads as TGCAGCGTCTTTCTCGTCGTACAGGGGGTAGGCTATGGCTACACCTTC. Based on the CDR3 plus reference TRBV29-1 and TRBJ1-2, the full variable domain is SAVISQKPSRDICQRGTSLTIQCQVDSQVTMMFWYRQQPGQSLTLIATANQGSEATYESGFVIDKFPISRPNLTFSTLTVSNMSPEDSSIYLCSVFLVVQGVGYGYTFGSGTRLTVV.

The table lists this clone with a count of one. The V and J genes are TRBV27 and TRBJ1-5; 8 nucleotides match TRBD1. The CDR3 consists of 17 residues. The germline CDR1 and CDR2 sequences are MNHEY and SMNVEV (reference sequence). After removal of 6 bases from V and 0 bases from J, the junction contained 10 bases not matched to a gene. The CDR3: CASRVAGTGYSNQPQHF. CDR3 coding DNA: TGTGCCAGCAGAGTCGCCGGGACAGGTTATAGCAATCAGCCCCAGCATTTT.

The J gene is TRBJ2-6, the V gene TRBV19; 9 bases are shared with TRBD1. The CDR3 spans 17 residues. With 6 bases clipped from V and 4 bases from J, the junction kept 10 bases outside the gene matches. Germline loops: CDR1 LNHDA, CDR2 SQIVND (reference sequence). The CDR3 reads CASSPGQGRIGANVLTF. The CDR3, as DNA: TGTGCCAGTAGCCCGGGACAGGGAAGGATAGGGGCCAACGTCCTGACTTTC.

The count of this clone is one. CDR3 bases: TGTGCCAGCAGCTTAGGTGTGGCTAGCGGCACAGATACGCAGTATTTT. Amino acids: CASSLGVASGTDTQYF. The rearrangement links TRBV11-1 to TRBJ2-3, with TRBD2 as a possible D gene (6 bases). The length of the CDR3 is 16 residues. The V end lost 1 base, the J end lost 1 base, and 12 bases lay between the germline ends. Germline V gene sequence: CDR1 SGHAT, CDR2 FQDESV (reference sequence).

The V and J genes are TRBV5-5 and TRBJ1-2; D gene ambiguous. This CDR3 comprises 15 residues. With 1 base removed from V and 0 bases from J, the gap between germline ends came to 10 bases. CDR1 SGHKS and CDR2 YYEKEE come from the germline V gene (reference sequence). CDR3 sequence reads: CASSLQAGANYGYTF. The CDR3 DNA follows: TGTGCCAGCAGCTTGCAGGCCGGAGCTAACTATGGCTACACCTTC.

The CDR3 spells CASSNYGTAQETQYF. CDR3 DNA: TGCGCCAGCAGTAATTACGGGACAGCCCAAGAGACCCAGTACTTC. The rearrangement uses TRBV5-1 and TRBJ2-5, with 7 bases identical to TRBD1. CDR1 is SGHRS, CDR2 YFSETQ, per germline. Trimming took 5 bases from V and 1 from J; bases not matched to a gene: 8. The CDR3 is 15 residues long. The variable domain in full, with the rest retrieved from reference TRBV5-1 and TRBJ2-5, is KAGVTQTPRYLIKTRGQQVTLSCSPISGHRSVSWYQQTPGQGLQFLFEYFSETQRNKGNFPGRFSGRQFSNSRSEMNVSTLELGDSALYLCASSNYGTAQETQYFGPGTRLLVL.